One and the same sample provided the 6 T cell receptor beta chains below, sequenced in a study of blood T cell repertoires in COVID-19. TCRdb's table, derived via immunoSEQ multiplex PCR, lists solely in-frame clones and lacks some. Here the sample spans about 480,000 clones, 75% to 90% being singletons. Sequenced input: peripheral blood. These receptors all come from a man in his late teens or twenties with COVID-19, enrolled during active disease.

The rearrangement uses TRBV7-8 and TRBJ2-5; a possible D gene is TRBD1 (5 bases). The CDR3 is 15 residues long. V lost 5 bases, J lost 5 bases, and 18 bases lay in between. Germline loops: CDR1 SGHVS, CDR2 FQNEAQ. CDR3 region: CASSQTTGTYETQYF. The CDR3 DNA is TGTGCCAGCAGCCAAACTACAGGAACCTATGAGACCCAGTACTTC. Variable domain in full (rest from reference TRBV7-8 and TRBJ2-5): GAGVSQSPRYKVAKRGQDVALRCDPISGHVSLFWYQQALGQGPEFLTYFQNEAQLDKSGLPSDRFFAERPEGSVSTLKIQRTQQEDSAVYLCASSQTTGTYETQYFGPGTRLLVL.

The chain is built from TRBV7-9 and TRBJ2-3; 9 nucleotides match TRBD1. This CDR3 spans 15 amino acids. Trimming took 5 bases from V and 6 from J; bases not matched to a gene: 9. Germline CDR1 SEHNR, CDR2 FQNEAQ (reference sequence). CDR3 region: CASSGWTGDGDTQYF. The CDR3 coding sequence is TGTGCCAGCAGCGGGTGGACAGGGGATGGTGATACGCAGTATTTT.

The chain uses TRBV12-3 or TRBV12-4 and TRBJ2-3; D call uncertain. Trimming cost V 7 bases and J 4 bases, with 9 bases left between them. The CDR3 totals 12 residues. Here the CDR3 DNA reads TGTGCCAGCAATTCCGTCTCAGATACGCAGTATTTT. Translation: CASNSVSDTQYF.

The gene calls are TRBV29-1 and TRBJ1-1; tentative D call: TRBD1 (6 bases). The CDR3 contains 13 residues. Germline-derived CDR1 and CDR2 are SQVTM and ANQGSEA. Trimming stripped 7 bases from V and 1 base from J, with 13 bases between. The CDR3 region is CSGGQGKNTEAFF. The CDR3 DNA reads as TGCAGCGGGGGGCAGGGGAAGAACACTGAAGCTTTCTTT.

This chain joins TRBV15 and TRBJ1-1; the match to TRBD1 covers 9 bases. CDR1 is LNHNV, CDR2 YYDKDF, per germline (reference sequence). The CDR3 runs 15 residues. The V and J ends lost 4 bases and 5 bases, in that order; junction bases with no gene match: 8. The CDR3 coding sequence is TGTGCCACCAGCACTAGGGACAGGGAAGGAACTGAAGCTTTCTTT. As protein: CATSTRDREGTEAFF.

The CDR3 sequence is CASGKGTGEGTDTQYF. The DNA of the CDR3 is TGTGCTAGTGGCAAAGGGACAGGGGAGGGTACAGATACGCAGTATTTT. The chain uses TRBV12-5 and TRBJ2-3; 10 bases map to TRBD1. The germline V gene encodes CDR1 LGHNT and CDR2 FRNRAP. This CDR3 is built from 16 residues. The V segment lost 6 bases and the J segment 3 bases; nucleotides outside the gene matches: 9.